This TCR beta chain was sequenced during a study of T cell responses to AZD1222 COVID-19 vaccine. The study's findings and limits: A reported finding is that nearly half of spike-specific TCRs target unmutated variant regions. Repertoires were obtained solely post-peak T cell response.

TCRdb's table, derived via immunoSEQ multiplex PCR, lists solely in-frame clones and lacks some. The sample holds approximately 84,000 clones; 85% to 90% are singletons and the top ten take about 2.5%. This CDR3 is 13 amino acids long. Per germline, CDR1 SGHTA and CDR2 FQGTGA. V lost 4 bases and J lost 4, with 7 bases in between. As for this clone: Its specificity is not known.

Researchers grouped second doses given at about 4 or about 12 weeks into one pool. The source is an adult who received the AZD1222 COVID-19 vaccine. V gene TRBV7-3 combines with J gene TRBJ2-2; D remains unclear. The starting material was peripheral blood, obtained 28 days after the second AZD1222 dose. The CDR3 DNA is TGTGCCAGCAGCTCGCTCACCACCGGGGAGCTGTTTTTT. The encoded protein is CASSSLTTGELFF.